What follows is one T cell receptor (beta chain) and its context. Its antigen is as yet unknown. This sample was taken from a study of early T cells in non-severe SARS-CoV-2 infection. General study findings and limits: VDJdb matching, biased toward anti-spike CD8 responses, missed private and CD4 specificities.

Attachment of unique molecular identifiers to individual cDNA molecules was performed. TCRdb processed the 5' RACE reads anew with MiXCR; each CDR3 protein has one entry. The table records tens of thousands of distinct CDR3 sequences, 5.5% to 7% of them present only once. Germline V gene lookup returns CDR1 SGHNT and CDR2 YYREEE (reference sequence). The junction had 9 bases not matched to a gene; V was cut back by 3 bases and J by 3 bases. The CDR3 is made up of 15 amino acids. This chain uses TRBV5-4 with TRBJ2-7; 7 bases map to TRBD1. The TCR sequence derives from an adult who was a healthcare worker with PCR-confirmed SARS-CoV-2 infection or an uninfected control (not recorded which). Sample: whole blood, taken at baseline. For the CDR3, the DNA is TGTGCCAGCAGCTCCCCAAACCGGGACAGCTACGAGCAGTACTTC. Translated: CASSSPNRDSYEQYF. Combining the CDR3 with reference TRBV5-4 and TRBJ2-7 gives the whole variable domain ETGVTQSPTHLIKTRGQQVTLRCSSQSGHNTVSWYQQALGQGPQFIFQYYREEENGRGNFPPRFSGLQFPNYSSELNVNALELDDSALYLCASSSPNRDSYEQYFGPGTRLTVT.